The 14 T cell receptor beta chains below all came from one sample that was sequenced in a study of shared clonotypes between healthy human individuals. TCRdb keeps only in-frame clones here, not all; method: immunoSEQ multiplex PCR. Counted here are approximately 600,000 clones, roughly 95% occurring once; the ten biggest clones make up over 0.095%. Naive CD8 cells were CD45RO-negative, positively selected for CCR7, excluding terminally differentiated effector memory CD45RA+ cells. Sequencing was performed on naive CD8+ T cells sorted from blood. These receptor sequences come from a woman aged 25 to 45 in good health.

J is TRBJ1-5 and V is TRBV5-6; tentative D call: TRBD1 (5 bases). This CDR3 contains 18 residues. Trimming shortened V by 4 bases and J by 0 bases, and 20 bases separated the two germline ends. Germline-derived CDR1 and CDR2 are SGHDT and YYEEEE. The CDR3 reads CASSPGGGRIVSNQPQHF. The CDR3, as DNA: TGTGCCAGCAGCCCGGGGGGGGGAAGGATCGTTAGCAATCAGCCCCAGCATTTT.

This sequence joins TRBV5-8 and TRBJ2-2; D call uncertain. Between the trimmed V and J ends, which lost 6 bases and 2 bases, there was a span of 14 bases. Germline V gene lookup returns CDR1 SGHTS and CDR2 YDEGEE. The CDR3 length is 15 residues. The CDR3 DNA is TGTGCCAGCACCTGGGTCGAGCGTAACACCGGGGAGCTGTTTTTT. Translating gives CASTWVERNTGELFF.

This chain uses TRBV28 with TRBJ2-7, with 8 bases identical to TRBD2. Germline V gives CDR1 MDHEN, CDR2 SYDVKM. V trimming: 3 bases; J trimming: 7 bases; junction bases outside the gene matches: 8. The length of the CDR3 is 14 residues. Written as DNA, the CDR3 is TGTGCCAGCAGTTTCACGGGAGGGCCGGGGGAGCAGTACTTC. Translation gives CASSFTGGPGEQYF.

The V and J genes are TRBV19 and TRBJ1-1; the D is unclear. The CDR3 loop spans 11 amino acids. CDR1 LNHDA and CDR2 SQIVND come from the germline V gene (reference sequence). Trimming left V 7 bases short and J 4 bases short, with 7 bases between. The CDR3 sequence is CASNDGTEAFF. The DNA of the CDR3 is TGTGCCAGTAATGACGGCACTGAAGCTTTCTTT.

The chain employs TRBV5-8 and TRBJ1-6; D remains unclear. CDR1 is SGHTS and CDR2 is YDEGEE in the germline V gene. Deletions cut 2 bases from V and 10 bases from J, with 13 bases between. The CDR3 extends over 14 amino acids. CDR3 region: CASSFEQLRSPLHF. Written as DNA, the CDR3 is TGTGCCAGCAGCTTCGAACAACTTCGCTCACCCCTCCACTTT.

This clone was recorded once. CDR3 in DNA: TGTGCTAGTGGCCCCGCCGGGGAGACCCAGTACTTC. The encoded protein is CASGPAGETQYF. The chain uses TRBV12-5 and TRBJ2-5; unclear D gene. The length of the CDR3 is 12 residues. Germline V gene lookup returns CDR1 LGHNT and CDR2 FRNRAP. V was trimmed by 6 bases and J by 5 bases, leaving 10 bases between them.

Comment on this clone: Other DNA sequences in the sample encode the same CDR3. The rearrangement links TRBV15 to TRBJ2-7, with 9 positions matching TRBD1. The CDR3 is made up of 13 amino acids. Trimming cost V 8 bases and J 7 bases; bases outside gene matches: 9. Germline V gene lookup returns CDR1 LNHNV and CDR2 YYDKDF (reference sequence). For the CDR3, the DNA is TGTGCCACCTCGCCTCACGGGACAGGGGAGCAGTACTTC. Its translation: CATSPHGTGEQYF.

This clone was seen once. The CDR3 loop reads CASSLSTPLNFYEQYF. Written as DNA, the CDR3 is TGTGCCAGCAGTTTATCAACCCCCCTGAACTTCTACGAGCAGTACTTC. V is TRBV28 and J is TRBJ2-7; D gene ambiguous. Trimming removed 1 base at V and 3 bases at J, with 16 bases between. CDR1 is MDHEN, CDR2 SYDVKM, per germline. The CDR3 is 16 amino acids.

The genes are TRBV29-1 and TRBJ2-6; the D gene is possibly TRBD2 (5 bases). The CDR3 runs 13 residues. The germline gives CDR1 SQVTM, CDR2 ANQGSEA. Trimming removed 7 bases at V and 3 bases at J, with 10 bases between. The CDR3 coding sequence is TGCAGCGCCCAGGCGGGTGGGGCCAACGTCCTGACTTTC. Protein: CSAQAGGANVLTF.

The count of this clone is one. The chain employs TRBV5-6 and TRBJ1-1, with D possibly being TRBD1 (5 bases). The CDR3 is 14 residues long. V was pared by 6 bases and J by 4 bases, with 16 bases between. Germline V gene data show CDR1 as SGHDT and CDR2 as YYEEEE. The CDR3 nucleotides are TGTGCCAGCACGGAGCGGGGCGGGAGCACTGAAGCTTTCTTT. Translated, it gives CASTERGGSTEAFF.

The rearrangement links TRBV6-1 to TRBJ2-7, with TRBD2 matching over 10 bases. The germline V gene has CDR1 MNHNS and CDR2 SASEGT. The CDR3 loop spans 15 amino acids. J was trimmed by 0 bases and V by 6 bases; bases with no gene match: 5. CDR3 in amino acids: CASSPTSGPSYEQYF. The CDR3 nucleotides read TGTGCCAGCAGCCCGACTAGCGGGCCCTCCTACGAGCAGTACTTC.

The chain couples TRBV4-2 to TRBJ2-2, with 13 positions matching TRBD2. CDR3 length: 18 residues. Germline V gene data show CDR1 as LGHNA and CDR2 as YNFKEQ. Unmatched junction bases numbered 6, after V lost 0 bases and J lost 5 bases. The CDR3 region is CASSQDRGLAGETGELFF. The CDR3 DNA reads TGTGCCAGCAGCCAAGATCGTGGACTAGCGGGAGAAACCGGGGAGCTGTTTTTT.

The chain couples TRBV5-1 to TRBJ2-1; unclear D gene. V gave up 4 bases and J gave up 4 bases, with 18 bases separating them. Germline CDR1 SGHRS, CDR2 YFSETQ. The CDR3 runs to 16 residues. CDR3 protein: CASSPTGPPGYNEQFF. Written as DNA, the CDR3 is TGCGCCAGCAGCCCGACCGGTCCGCCTGGATACAATGAGCAGTTCTTC.

The chain is built from TRBV28 and TRBJ1-4; D is unclear. Trimming stripped 5 bases from V and 8 bases from J, with 12 bases between. Germline CDR1 reads MDHEN; CDR2 reads SYDVKM. The CDR3 runs 13 residues. CDR3: CASSQRLREKLFF. DNA of the CDR3: TGTGCCAGCAGTCAAAGATTAAGGGAAAAACTGTTTTTT.